The subject of this entry is one T cell receptor beta chain. The CDR3 covers 15 residues. Per germline, CDR1 SGHRS and CDR2 YFSETQ. The V end was cut by 0 bases, the J end by 1 base, with 11 bases between. TCRdb fed the RT-PCR reads into MiXCR, producing one record per CDR3 protein. The table records approximately 500,000 distinct CDR3 sequences, roughly 13% of them present only once. The data belong to a study of response to subunit inactivated influenza vaccine. The sequencing used PBMCs from blood, collected 45 days after vaccination. This sequence joins TRBV5-1 and TRBJ2-7, with D maybe TRBD1 (6 bases). This TCR came from a man aged 50 or older who received an inactivated influenza vaccine. The CDR3 reads CASSLGPGQSYEQYF. In nucleotides, the CDR3 is TGCGCCAGCAGCTTGGGACCCGGACAGTCCTACGAGCAGTACTTC.